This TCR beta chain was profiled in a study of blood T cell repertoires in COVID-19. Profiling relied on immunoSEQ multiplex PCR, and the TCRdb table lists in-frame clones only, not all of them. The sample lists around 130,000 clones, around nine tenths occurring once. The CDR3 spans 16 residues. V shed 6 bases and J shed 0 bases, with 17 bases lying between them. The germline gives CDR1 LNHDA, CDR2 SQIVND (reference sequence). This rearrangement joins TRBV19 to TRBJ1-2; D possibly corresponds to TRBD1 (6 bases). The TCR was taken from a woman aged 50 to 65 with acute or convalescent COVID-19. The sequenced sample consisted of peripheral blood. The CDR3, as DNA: TGTGCCAGTAGCCCAGGACAGTTTGCAGCTAACTATGGCTACACCTTC. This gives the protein CASSPGQFAANYGYTF.